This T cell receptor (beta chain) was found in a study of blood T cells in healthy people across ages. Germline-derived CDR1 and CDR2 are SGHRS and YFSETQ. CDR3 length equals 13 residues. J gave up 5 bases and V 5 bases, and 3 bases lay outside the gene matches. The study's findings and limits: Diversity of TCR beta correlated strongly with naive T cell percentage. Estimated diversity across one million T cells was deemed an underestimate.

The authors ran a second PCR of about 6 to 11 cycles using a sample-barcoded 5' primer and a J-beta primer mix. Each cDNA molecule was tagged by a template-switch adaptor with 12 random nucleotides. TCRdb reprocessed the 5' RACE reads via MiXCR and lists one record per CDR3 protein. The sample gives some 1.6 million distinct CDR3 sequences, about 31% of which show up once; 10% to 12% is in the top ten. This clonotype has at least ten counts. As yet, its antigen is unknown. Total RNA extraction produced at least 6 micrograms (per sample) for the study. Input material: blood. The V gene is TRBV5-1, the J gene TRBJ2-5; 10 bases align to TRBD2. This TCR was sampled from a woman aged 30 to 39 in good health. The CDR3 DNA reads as TGCGCCAGCAGACTAGCGGGAAAGGAGACCCAGTACTTC. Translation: CASRLAGKETQYF.